The 27 T cell receptor beta chains in this list originate from one sample, sequenced in a study of human T cells and chemical hapten exposure. Time point meaning: patch test 2, 6 weeks after DPC sensitization. Treatment in this sample: therapeutic diphenylcyclopropenone sensitization with weekly scalp DPC. TCRdb called the RACE reads again in MiXCR, with one record for every CDR3 protein. The sample carries hundreds of thousands of distinct CDR3 sequences, about 6% recorded once. The sequencing used whole blood, collected in connection with sensitization to the hapten diphenylcyclopropenone (DPC). All receptors come from a woman aged 18-29 years with alopecia areata. Some clones in this sample may be carry-over from other donors' samples.

This clonotype was detected ten times or more. The chain links TRBV12-3 or TRBV12-4 to TRBJ1-1; D possibly corresponds to TRBD1 (5 bases). The CDR3 runs to 14 residues. V lost 3 bases to trimming and J lost 6 bases, with 14 bases between them. DNA for the CDR3: TGTGCCAGCAGTTTTTCTTTCGGGGGGGCTGAAGCTTTCTTT. Encoded protein: CASSFSFGGAEAFF.

This clonotype was picked up many times. The rearrangement uses TRBV20-1 and TRBJ1-1; 7 bases fit TRBD1. This CDR3 has 19 amino acids. V lost 4 bases to trimming and J lost 2 bases; unmatched junction nucleotides: 22. In germline, CDR1 is DFQATT, CDR2 SNEGSKA (reference sequence). The CDR3 region has the DNA TGCAGTGCTACCTCTCTCTCCTTACCGGGACAGCCTCTAAACACTGAAGCTTTCTTT. Encoded protein: CSATSLSLPGQPLNTEAFF.

The chain is built from TRBV19 and TRBJ1-1; D may be TRBD1 (5 bases). V dropped 3 bases and J dropped 14 bases, with 16 bases sitting between them. The CDR3 spans 12 residues. Per the germline V gene, CDR1 is LNHDA and CDR2 is SQIVND (reference sequence). CDR3 nucleotides: TGTGCCAGTAGTATGCTCGGCAGGGACCTCTTCTTT. It translates to CASSMLGRDLFF.

This clonotype was recorded at least ten times. CDR3 loop: CASTNQGYGYTF. CDR3 DNA: TGTGCCAGCACCAACCAGGGGTATGGCTACACCTTC. V usage is TRBV6-5 and J usage is TRBJ1-2; TRBD1 might be the D (6 bases). The CDR3 covers 12 residues. The germline V gene encodes CDR1 MNHEY and CDR2 SVGAGI. V lost 7 bases, J lost 5 bases, and 11 bases lay in between.

This chain uses TRBV7-9 with TRBJ2-7, with a weak D call TRBD1 (5 bases). Deletions cut 4 bases from V and 0 bases from J, with 10 bases between. The CDR3 has 14 residues. Germline loops: CDR1 SEHNR, CDR2 FQNEAQ (reference sequence). The CDR3: CASSSRQSSYEQYF. As DNA, the CDR3 is TGTGCCAGCAGCTCCCGACAGAGCTCCTACGAGCAGTACTTC.

This clonotype was seen ten or more times. The V and J genes are TRBV2 and TRBJ1-4; no definite D call. V lost 5 bases to trimming and J lost 3 bases, with 10 bases between them. Germline V gene sequence: CDR1 SNHLY, CDR2 FYNNEI. CDR3 length: 14 amino acids. The CDR3 DNA follows: TGTGCCAGCAGTTCGGGGAGGTCTAATGAAAAACTGTTTTTT. Translation: CASSSGRSNEKLFF.

This clonotype appeared a few times. The chain uses TRBV7-2 and TRBJ2-2; D uncertain. Germline V gives CDR1 SGHTA, CDR2 FQGNSA. V lost 5 bases and J 0 bases, leaving 13 bases between the germline ends. The CDR3 consists of 16 residues. The CDR3 DNA reads TGTGCCAGCAGCATTTTCGGGTCTTCGAACACCGGGGAGCTGTTTTTT. Amino acids: CASSIFGSSNTGELFF.

This clonotype was counted ten times or more. The V and J genes are TRBV29-1 and TRBJ1-1; D is perhaps TRBD1 (6 bases). The CDR3 spans 11 residues. The V end was cut by 4 bases, the J end by 6 bases, with 9 bases between. The germline V gene encodes CDR1 SQVTM and CDR2 ANQGSEA. In nucleotides, the CDR3 is TGCAGCGTTGCACAGGGCCCTGAAGCTTTCTTT. Translated: CSVAQGPEAFF.

The sample holds many counts of this clonotype. The rearrangement joins TRBV7-2 to TRBJ1-3; 7 bases line up with TRBD1. CDR1 and CDR2 from the germline V gene are SGHTA and FQGNSA. The CDR3 has 14 residues. With V trimmed by 5 bases and J by 4 bases, 5 bases remained unmatched. The CDR3: CASSMGTVGNTIYF. CDR3 bases: TGTGCCAGCAGCATGGGGACAGTCGGAAACACCATATATTTT.

This clonotype was observed at least ten times. As DNA, the CDR3 is TGTGCCAGCAGCGGGACAGGGCCGGGCTACACCTTC. Translation: CASSGTGPGYTF. This chain connects TRBV6-5 to TRBJ1-2, with 9 positions matching TRBD1. V lost 6 bases to trimming and J lost 8 bases; unmatched junction nucleotides: 4. The CDR3 has 12 residues. From germline, CDR1 is MNHEY and CDR2 SVGAGI.

The chain couples TRBV6-5 to TRBJ2-3; D is unresolved. The V end was cut by 0 bases, the J end by 0 bases, with 19 bases between. The CDR3 consists of 19 residues. Germline lookup yields CDR1 MNHEY and CDR2 SVGAGI. CDR3 region: CASSYSIESDRTSTDTQYF. CDR3 DNA: TGTGCCAGCAGTTACTCTATTGAGTCCGATCGAACAAGCACAGATACGCAGTATTTT.

The chain is built from TRBV7-2 and TRBJ2-7; TRBD1 agrees at 7 bases. Germline V gene sequence: CDR1 SGHTA, CDR2 FQGNSA. The trim removed 3 bases at V and 1 base at J, leaving 3 bases unmatched. The CDR3 has 14 residues. The CDR3 DNA sequence: TGTGCCAGCAGCTTGGACAGGATTTCCTACGAGCAGTACTTC. This sequence encodes CASSLDRISYEQYF.

The chain links TRBV6-2 or TRBV6-3 to TRBJ2-7, with D perhaps matching TRBD2 (7 bases). The V end was cut by 5 bases, the J end by 3 bases, with 17 bases between. Germline-derived CDR1 and CDR2 are MNHEY and SVGEGT. The CDR3 totals 15 residues. The CDR3 here is CASSLRGGLNYEQYF. In DNA, the CDR3 is TGTGCCAGCAGTCTAAGGGGGGGCCTTAACTACGAGCAGTACTTC.

In this sample, this clonotype turned up a few times. The chain has TRBV5-1 and TRBJ2-4; TRBD1 aligns across 8 bases. This CDR3 contains 15 residues. V trimming: 0 bases; J trimming: 8 bases; junction bases outside the gene matches: 7. Germline loops: CDR1 SGHRS, CDR2 YFSETQ. The DNA for the CDR3 is TGCGCCAGCAGCTTGGGGGACAGGTTATTAGACATTCAGTACTTC. This codes for CASSLGDRLLDIQYF.

The table lists this clonotype with a few counts. The gene calls are TRBV29-1 and TRBJ2-7; 8 bases fit TRBD2. V gave up 5 bases and J gave up 6 bases; unmatched junction bases: 3. Looked up from germline, CDR1 is SQVTM and CDR2 is ANQGSEA. The CDR3 extends over 11 amino acids. The CDR3 reads CSVLGLAEQYF. In DNA, the CDR3 is TGCAGCGTTTTAGGACTAGCCGAGCAGTACTTC.

The chain carries TRBV14 and TRBJ2-1; TRBD2 agrees at 13 bases. After removal of 4 bases from V and 12 bases from J, the junction contained 9 bases not matched to a gene. The CDR3 has 15 residues. The germline V gene encodes CDR1 SGHDN and CDR2 FVKESK. The CDR3 loop reads CASSLRLAGGARQFF. The CDR3 bases are TGTGCCAGCAGCCTACGACTAGCGGGGGGTGCACGGCAGTTCTTC.

This clonotype was observed a few times. The chain links TRBV18 to TRBJ2-2; no clear D gene. Germline loops: CDR1 KGHSH, CDR2 LQKENI. V lost 3 bases and J lost 3, with 11 bases in between. The CDR3 runs 15 residues. For the CDR3, the DNA is TGTGCCAGCTCACCGTCAGAAAGGGACACCGGGGAGCTGTTTTTT. It codes for CASSPSERDTGELFF.

This clonotype was counted a few times. The rearrangement joins TRBV29-1 to TRBJ2-5; D remains unclear. Per germline, CDR1 SQVTM and CDR2 ANQGSEA. V gave up 5 bases and J gave up 0 bases, with 13 bases separating them. The length of the CDR3 is 14 residues. The CDR3 DNA is TGCAGCGTTTCAGATGGACCCGACCAAGAGACCCAGTACTTC. Translation gives CSVSDGPDQETQYF.

The chain has TRBV4-1 and TRBJ2-2; possibly TRBD2 for D (6 bases). The CDR3 covers 17 residues. Per germline, CDR1 MGHRA and CDR2 YSYEKL. Trimming shortened V by 1 base and J by 0 bases, and 12 bases separated the two germline ends. CDR3 coding DNA: TGCGCCAGCAGCCAAGGGAGGGCATATACGAACACCGGGGAGCTGTTTTTT. Translation: CASSQGRAYTNTGELFF.

This chain links TRBV7-3 with TRBJ2-7, with 8 positions matching TRBD1. Looked up from germline, CDR1 is SGHTA and CDR2 is FQGTGA. V lost 0 bases, J lost 0 bases, and 13 bases stayed unmatched. This CDR3 region has 19 residues. This chain's CDR3 is CASSLTGTGPAGISYEQYF. CDR3 DNA sequence: TGTGCCAGCAGCTTAACCGGGACAGGACCTGCAGGAATCTCCTACGAGCAGTACTTC.

This clonotype was counted a few times. This rearrangement joins TRBV2 to TRBJ1-1, with 7 nucleotides matching TRBD1. The CDR3 runs 13 residues. J was trimmed by 7 bases and V by 7 bases; bases with no gene match: 9. CDR1 and CDR2 (germline): SNHLY, FYNNEI. CDR3 region: CASTSTGKVEAFF. The CDR3 coding sequence is TGTGCCAGCACCTCGACAGGGAAGGTTGAAGCTTTCTTT.

This clonotype was detected only a few times. V is TRBV5-4 and J is TRBJ2-1; D remains unclear. Germline V gene lookup returns CDR1 SGHNT and CDR2 YYREEE (reference sequence). Trimming removed 0 bases from V and 5 bases from J, with 15 bases in between. CDR3 length: 16 amino acids. The CDR3: CASSLAGLHRDNEQFF. In DNA, the CDR3 is TGTGCCAGCAGCTTGGCCGGGCTACATCGGGACAATGAGCAGTTCTTC.

This clonotype was recorded at least ten times. This rearrangement joins TRBV5-5 to TRBJ1-2; D is unresolved. Between the trimmed V and J ends, which lost 0 bases and 2 bases, there was a span of 11 bases. Germline-derived CDR1 and CDR2 are SGHKS and YYEKEE (reference sequence). The length of the CDR3 is 15 residues. CDR3 sequence reads: CASSLEPDWNYGYTF. The CDR3 DNA is TGTGCCAGCAGCTTGGAACCCGATTGGAACTATGGCTACACCTTC.

This clonotype occurred a few times. The gene calls are TRBV4-3 and TRBJ2-2; 7 nucleotides line up with TRBD2. The germline V gene has CDR1 LGHNA and CDR2 YSLEER. This CDR3 comprises 15 residues. Trimming at V came to 4 bases and at J to 5 bases, leaving 7 bases not matched to a gene. CDR3 in amino acids: CASSRDGGRTGELFF. The CDR3 nucleotides are TGCGCCAGCAGCCGGGACGGGGGGAGAACCGGGGAGCTGTTTTTT.

The rearrangement uses TRBV7-9 and TRBJ2-1; unclear D gene. Trimming took off 0 bases at V and 7 bases at J, with 7 bases between the two ends. The CDR3 spans 13 residues. The V gene's germline CDR1 is SEHNR and CDR2 FQNEAQ (reference sequence). The CDR3, as DNA: TGTGCCAGCAGCTTAGCGTTCCGGAATGAGCAGTTCTTC. This sequence encodes CASSLAFRNEQFF.

The chain is built from TRBV6-5 and TRBJ2-7, with a possible D match to TRBD2 (6 bases). The ends were cut back, 7 bases at V and 2 bases at J, with 15 bases in the middle. Looked up from germline, CDR1 is MNHEY and CDR2 is SVGAGI. The CDR3 has 14 amino acids. The CDR3: CASKRTGRTYEQYF. The CDR3 DNA reads as TGTGCCAGCAAACGGACGGGGAGGACCTACGAGCAGTACTTC.

This rearrangement joins TRBV7-2 to TRBJ1-6, with D unresolved. Trimming took off 3 bases at V and 7 bases at J, with 7 bases between the two ends. Germline loops: CDR1 SGHTA, CDR2 FQGNSA. This CDR3 region has 13 residues. The chain's CDR3 is CASSFAGNSPLHF. The DNA of the CDR3 is TGTGCCAGCAGCTTCGCAGGCAATTCACCCCTCCACTTT.